This T cell receptor beta chain is from a study of cytomegalovirus exposure and HLA in healthy donors. Trimming pared 8 bases from V and 1 base from J, leaving 18 bases between. The CDR3 has 15 amino acids. CDR1 is LNHDA and CDR2 is SQIVND in the germline V gene (reference sequence). TCRdb keeps only in-frame clones here, not all; method: immunoSEQ multiplex PCR. This sample has under 250,000 clones, with around 86% found just once. This chain connects TRBV19 to TRBJ2-7; D possibly corresponds to TRBD2 (6 bases). The receptor was isolated from a woman younger than 30 in good health and CMV-seropositive. The sequencing input was PBMCs. The CDR3 region has the DNA TGTGCCAGTTTCGGAAGGGCGGGGCCTTCCTACGAGCAGTACTTC. This gives the protein CASFGRAGPSYEQYF.